This T cell receptor (beta chain) was sequenced for a study of T cell responses to AZD1222 COVID-19 vaccine. Findings and caveats of the study: Of spike-specific TCRs, nearly half reportedly target regions left unmutated in variants. CD4 TCRs associated with vaccination spanned spike, dominating at 160-218 and 743-854. Seropositive at baseline were only 5 to 7 AZD1222 recipients. Females made up more of the donors, who were largely white British, and clonal diversity may have come out too low.

A remark on this clone: Antigen unknown.

The data were produced by immunoSEQ multiplex PCR, yet TCRdb's version contains in-frame clones alone and is incomplete. The sample carries roughly 70,000 clones, 82% recorded once. The clonotype originates from an adult in good health. The sequenced sample was peripheral blood, obtained on day 0 of AZD1222 vaccination.

The CDR3 sequence: CAIGAVSYEQYF. The CDR3 nucleotides read TGTGCCATCGGGGCCGTCTCCTACGAGCAGTACTTC. V usage is TRBV2 and J usage is TRBJ2-7; perhaps D is TRBD1 or TRBD2 (5 bases each). CDR1 is SNHLY and CDR2 is FYNNEI in the germline V gene. V was pared by 10 bases and J by 0 bases, with 10 bases between. This CDR3 contains 12 residues.